These 10 T cell receptor beta chains share one sample of origin, sequenced in a study of cytomegalovirus exposure and HLA in healthy donors. 60 Vbeta and 13 Jbeta primers were used in PCR. Method: immunoSEQ multiplex PCR; TCRdb's copy keeps in-frame clones and lacks some. The sample records some 150,000 clones, around a tenth being singletons. Sequenced material: PBMCs. The receptors here all came from a man aged 45-65 years in good health and CMV-seronegative.

This clone was picked up many times. The rearrangement uses TRBV7-3 and TRBJ1-1, with D perhaps TRBD1 (5 bases). This CDR3 has 13 amino acids. Looked up from germline, CDR1 is SGHTA and CDR2 is FQGTGA. V lost 1 base and J lost 10, with 13 bases in between. CDR3 DNA sequence: TGTGCCAGCAGCTTAAACTCGGGGGGACGAGCTTTCTTT. Translation gives CASSLNSGGRAFF.

The rearrangement uses TRBV7-8 and TRBJ2-7; a weak D match, TRBD1 (5 bases). The CDR3 consists of 15 residues. Germline V CDR1 and CDR2: SGHVS, FQNEAQ. Deletions cut 2 bases from V and 0 bases from J, with 11 bases between. The CDR3: CASSLLAGFSYEQYF. The CDR3 coding sequence is TGTGCCAGCAGCTTATTGGCAGGGTTCTCCTACGAGCAGTACTTC.

This clone showed up just a few times. V and J are TRBV5-1 and TRBJ1-1, with 7 nucleotides matching TRBD1. Germline CDR1 is SGHRS and CDR2 is YFSETQ. V dropped 3 bases and J dropped 7; count of bases not matched to a gene: 6. This CDR3 has 13 residues. In nucleotides, the CDR3 is TGCGCCAGCAGCTCCACGACAGGGAATGAAGCTTTCTTT. Its protein product is CASSSTTGNEAFF.

CDR3 loop: CASSLRKWGSGTEAFF. Here the CDR3 DNA reads TGTGCCAGCAGTCTAAGGAAGTGGGGAAGCGGCACTGAAGCTTTCTTT. The rearrangement links TRBV7-3 to TRBJ1-1; no clear D. The ends were cut back, 6 bases at V and 4 bases at J, with 21 bases in the middle. Germline V lookup: CDR1 SGHTA, CDR2 FQGTGA. The CDR3 has 16 amino acids.

This chain uses TRBV29-1 with TRBJ2-5; D gene unclear. The germline V gene has CDR1 SQVTM and CDR2 ANQGSEA. The CDR3 has 13 residues. Trimming left V 6 bases short and J 4 bases short, with 15 bases between. The CDR3 loop reads CSVGDWWRETQYF. As DNA, the CDR3 is TGCAGCGTAGGAGATTGGTGGAGAGAGACCCAGTACTTC.

This clone has a handful of counts. This chain joins TRBV14 and TRBJ1-2; D gene uncertain. From germline, CDR1 is SGHDN and CDR2 FVKESK. The V end lost 2 bases, the J end lost 8 bases, and 18 bases lay between the germline ends. This CDR3 spans 15 amino acids. The CDR3 region is CASSQSRAQGGGYTF. The CDR3 DNA reads as TGTGCCAGCAGCCAATCCCGGGCCCAAGGAGGGGGCTACACCTTC.

The CDR3 region has the DNA TGCAGCGTTATCCCCAGGAACCCATACACTGAAGCTTTCTTT. Its protein product is CSVIPRNPYTEAFF. The chain has TRBV29-1 and TRBJ1-1; no reliable D call. Between the trimmed V and J ends, which lost 5 bases and 3 bases, there was a span of 16 bases. The CDR3 runs 14 residues. Looked up from germline, CDR1 is SQVTM and CDR2 is ANQGSEA.

This clone has more than one count but fewer than ten. V usage is TRBV5-1 and J usage is TRBJ2-3, with 9 bases matching TRBD2. Unmatched junction bases numbered 10, after V lost 0 bases and J lost 5 bases. The CDR3 consists of 17 residues. CDR1 is SGHRS and CDR2 is YFSETQ in the germline V gene. The CDR3 nucleotides are TGCGCCAGCAGCTTGGCGGTCGCGGGAGGGCCCGGAGATACGCAGTATTTT. Amino acid sequence: CASSLAVAGGPGDTQYF.

The CDR3 DNA reads TGCGCCAGCAGTGAATCTACAGGGGGACGGGAAAAACTGTTTTTT. Amino acid sequence: CASSESTGGREKLFF. This sequence joins TRBV10-1 and TRBJ1-4; 8 positions agree with TRBD1. V dropped 3 bases and J dropped 8; count of bases not matched to a gene: 8. The CDR3 is 15 amino acids. Germline assignment: CDR1 WNHNN and CDR2 SYGVQD (reference sequence).

V usage is TRBV7-2 and J usage is TRBJ1-5; D is perhaps TRBD1 (5 bases). Germline-derived CDR1 and CDR2 are SGHTA and FQGNSA. The germline V and J ends were trimmed by 2 bases and 4 bases, with 12 bases remaining between them. The CDR3 has 15 residues. The CDR3 nucleotides read TGTGCCAGCAGCTTATCGGCCAGGGCTAATCAGCCCCAGCATTTT. It encodes CASSLSARANQPQHF.